A single sample is the source of the 31 T cell receptor beta chains below, sequenced in a study of blood T cell repertoires in COVID-19. The protocol was immunoSEQ multiplex PCR, while the TCRdb copy is restricted to in-frame clones and leaves out a portion. The sample lists 70,000 to 90,000 clones, approximately 86% occurring once. The material sequenced was peripheral blood. These TCRs come from a man older than 75 with COVID-19, enrolled during active disease.

The gene calls are TRBV19 and TRBJ1-2, with TRBD1 matching over 10 bases. Germline V gene data show CDR1 as LNHDA and CDR2 as SQIVND (reference sequence). There are 13 residues in the CDR3. V lost 6 bases and J lost 2; bases outside the gene matches: 0. CDR3 residues: CASRTGGNYGYTF. The CDR3 coding sequence is TGTGCCAGTAGGACAGGGGGCAACTATGGCTACACCTTC.

This rearrangement joins TRBV9 to TRBJ1-4, with TRBD1 identical over 7 bases. This CDR3 region has 15 residues. The V gene's germline CDR1 is SGDLS and CDR2 YYNGEE. V gave up 4 bases and J gave up 7 bases; unmatched junction bases: 10. The chain's CDR3 is CASSPTGARIEKLFF. The CDR3 bases are TGTGCCAGCAGCCCCACAGGGGCAAGGATTGAAAAACTGTTTTTT.

The chain joins TRBV6-1 to TRBJ2-5, with D hard to call. The CDR3 consists of 16 residues. V lost 3 bases to trimming and J lost 0 bases, with 14 bases between them. CDR1 and CDR2 from the germline V gene are MNHNS and SASEGT. The CDR3 coding sequence is TGTGCCAGCAGTGATCAGTTAGCCTTGTACCAAGAGACCCAGTACTTC. Amino acids: CASSDQLALYQETQYF.

The chain carries TRBV5-1 and TRBJ1-4, with D unresolved. V was pared by 4 bases and J by 4 bases, with 17 bases between. CDR1 is SGHRS and CDR2 is YFSETQ in the germline V gene. The CDR3 extends over 16 amino acids. The CDR3 DNA reads TGCGCCAGCAGCCGTTCCAGTGACATAAATAATGAAAAACTGTTTTTT. Residues: CASSRSSDINNEKLFF.

The genes are TRBV5-4 and TRBJ1-5, with 7 positions matching TRBD1. V trimming: 3 bases; J trimming: 0 bases; junction bases outside the gene matches: 12. CDR3 length: 18 residues. From germline, CDR1 is SGHNT and CDR2 YYREEE (reference sequence). CDR3 bases: TGTGCCAGCAGCTCAGAGGAGGGGACAGCCTATAGCAATCAGCCCCAGCATTTT. Residues: CASSSEEGTAYSNQPQHF.

The rearrangement uses TRBV5-6 and TRBJ1-6; D remains unclear. The CDR3 spans 13 residues. Per the germline V gene, CDR1 is SGHDT and CDR2 is YYEEEE. V was pared by 4 bases and J by 8 bases, with 10 bases between. This chain's CDR3 is CASSHRRDSPLHF. In DNA form, the CDR3 reads TGTGCCAGCAGCCACCGGAGGGATTCACCCCTCCACTTT.

The V gene is TRBV6-2 or TRBV6-3, the J gene TRBJ2-7; 9 nucleotides agree with TRBD2. V shed 5 bases and J 4 bases; nucleotides not matched to a gene: 12. The CDR3 consists of 16 residues. The germline V gene encodes CDR1 MNHEY and CDR2 SVGEGT. The CDR3 DNA reads as TGTGCCAGCAGTGATCCCGGAGCGGGGGGATCTTACGAGCAGTACTTC. It is translated as CASSDPGAGGSYEQYF.

This clone was seen only once. Here the CDR3 reads CASSFGYEQYF. The CDR3 DNA reads as TGTGCCAGCAGTTTCGGCTACGAGCAGTACTTC. The chain combines TRBV27 with TRBJ2-7; D call uncertain. Germline V CDR1 and CDR2: MNHEY, SMNVEV (reference sequence). The ends were cut back, 3 bases at V and 3 bases at J, with 3 bases in the middle. The CDR3 totals 11 residues.

V is TRBV9 and J is TRBJ2-2; the D is unclear. CDR1 and CDR2 from the germline V gene are SGDLS and YYNGEE. V was cut by 0 bases and J by 0 bases, with 6 bases left in between. This CDR3 region has 15 residues. The CDR3 sequence: CASSVVPTNTGELFF. The DNA of the CDR3 is TGTGCCAGCAGCGTAGTACCTACGAACACCGGGGAGCTGTTTTTT.

The chain combines TRBV14 with TRBJ2-5, with TRBD1 matching over 7 bases. The CDR3 loop spans 13 amino acids. Losses at the gene ends were 5 bases for V and 7 bases for J; bases not matched to a gene: 7. Germline V lookup: CDR1 SGHDN, CDR2 FVKESK. CDR3 amino acids: CASSGTDGGTQYF. As DNA, the CDR3 is TGTGCCAGCAGCGGGACAGACGGCGGGACCCAGTACTTC. Looking up the rest from reference TRBV14 and TRBJ2-5 gives the full variable domain: EAGVTQFPSHSVIEKGQTVTLRCDPISGHDNLYWYRRVMGKEIKFLLHFVKESKQDESGMPNNRFLAERTGGTYSTLKVQPAELEDSGVYFCASSGTDGGTQYFGPGTRLLVL.

The V call is TRBV3-1 (or the pseudogene TRBV3-2), the J call TRBJ1-1; 7 bases align to TRBD1. Germline V CDR1 and CDR2: LGHDT, YNNKEL (reference sequence). The junction had 3 bases not matched to a gene; V was cut back by 5 bases and J by 3 bases. The CDR3 consists of 13 residues. In nucleotides, the CDR3 is TGTGCCAGCAGCGGGGGACAGCACACTGAAGCTTTCTTT. Translated: CASSGGQHTEAFF.

The rearrangement uses TRBV6-6 and TRBJ2-1; 12 bases align to TRBD2. This CDR3 is 18 amino acids long. Per the germline V gene, CDR1 is MNHNY and CDR2 is SVGAGI (reference sequence). V lost 5 bases, J lost 1 base, and 9 bases stayed unmatched. The CDR3 protein is CASSPRTSGVLSYNEQFF. CDR3 bases: TGTGCCAGCAGTCCGCGGACTAGCGGGGTTCTTTCCTACAATGAGCAGTTCTTC.

The chain joins TRBV6-6 to TRBJ2-5; the match to TRBD2 covers 11 bases. CDR1 and CDR2 from the germline V gene are MNHNY and SVGAGI (reference sequence). This CDR3 is 16 amino acids long. V was clipped by 2 bases and J by 4 bases; unmatched bases: 6. CDR3: CASSYGLAGGPETQYF. The DNA of the CDR3 is TGTGCCAGCAGTTACGGGCTAGCGGGGGGTCCAGAGACCCAGTACTTC.

V gene TRBV18 combines with J gene TRBJ2-7, with TRBD2 identical over 10 bases. Per germline, CDR1 KGHSH and CDR2 LQKENI. This CDR3 is built from 15 residues. With 0 bases clipped from V and 4 bases from J, the junction kept 3 bases outside the gene matches. CDR3 loop: CASSPPLAGVYEQYF. CDR3 nucleotide sequence: TGTGCCAGCTCACCACCGCTAGCGGGGGTATACGAGCAGTACTTC.

This chain links TRBV7-8 with TRBJ1-1, with D perhaps TRBD1 (5 bases). The ends were cut back, 4 bases at V and 3 bases at J, with 9 bases in the middle. Germline CDR1 reads SGHVS; CDR2 reads FQNEAQ. There are 13 residues in the CDR3. CDR3 coding DNA: TGTGCCAGCAGCTGGCCGGGGGACACTGAAGCTTTCTTT. The encoded protein is CASSWPGDTEAFF.

The CDR3 nucleotides are TGTGCCAGCAGTGAAGAGCAGAGGACTGAAGCTTTCTTT. It yields the protein CASSEEQRTEAFF. The chain uses TRBV2 and TRBJ1-1; D is undetermined. V was trimmed by 1 base and J by 5 bases, leaving 8 bases between them. CDR1 and CDR2 from the germline V gene are SNHLY and FYNNEI. This CDR3 is 13 amino acids long.

J is TRBJ2-7 and V is TRBV5-1; 11 nucleotides agree with TRBD2. This CDR3 spans 15 amino acids. The V and J ends lost 0 bases and 11 bases, in that order; junction bases with no gene match: 10. The germline V gene has CDR1 SGHRS and CDR2 YFSETQ. The DNA of the CDR3 is TGCGCCAGCAGCTTGGCCCAACTAGCGGGGGCCCGAGAGTACTTC. Protein: CASSLAQLAGAREYF.

The genes are TRBV6-5 and TRBJ2-4; TRBD1 is a possible D gene (6 bases). The CDR3 has 13 amino acids. CDR1 and CDR2 from the germline V gene are MNHEY and SVGAGI. V lost 6 bases to trimming and J lost 10 bases, with 16 bases between them. The CDR3 DNA reads as TGTGCCAGCAGGCTGGACAGCCGCCCAATTCAGTACTTC. This encodes CASRLDSRPIQYF.

This clone came up a few times. This chain uses TRBV12-3 or TRBV12-4 with TRBJ2-5; TRBD1 matches 8 bases. The CDR3 is 13 amino acids. Trimming cost V 6 bases and J 4 bases; bases outside gene matches: 4. In DNA form, the CDR3 reads TGTGCCAGCAGCTCTACAGGGGGAGAGACCCAGTACTTC. It specifies CASSSTGGETQYF.

This sequence joins TRBV4-3 and TRBJ1-6; D may be TRBD1 (5 bases). V lost 5 bases and J 7 bases, leaving 18 bases between the germline ends. CDR3 length equals 16 residues. Germline lookup yields CDR1 LGHNA and CDR2 YSLEER. The CDR3 loop is CASSLDWERGNSPLHF. The CDR3 DNA is TGCGCCAGCAGCTTAGATTGGGAGCGGGGGAATTCACCCCTCCACTTT.

This clone was detected only once. This chain links TRBV13 with TRBJ1-6; a possible D gene is TRBD1 (6 bases). V was cut by 6 bases and J by 5 bases, with 17 bases left in between. The CDR3 spans 16 residues. The germline V gene has CDR1 PRHDT and CDR2 FYEKMQ (reference sequence). CDR3: CASRRRRQENNSPLHF. The CDR3 nucleotides read TGTGCCAGCAGACGCAGGAGACAGGAGAATAATTCACCCCTCCACTTT.

The genes are TRBV5-1 and TRBJ2-1; 7 bases are a match to TRBD1. Germline V gene sequence: CDR1 SGHRS, CDR2 YFSETQ. V was pared by 3 bases and J by 0 bases, with 6 bases of the junction left unmatched. The CDR3 length is 16 residues. DNA of the CDR3: TGCGCCAGCAGCTCGACGGGACAGACCTCCTACAATGAGCAGTTCTTC. Its protein is CASSSTGQTSYNEQFF.

The chain recombines TRBV5-6 with TRBJ1-2; weak D call: TRBD1 (5 bases). The V end lost 0 bases, the J end lost 2 bases, and 17 bases lay between the germline ends. Germline V lookup: CDR1 SGHDT, CDR2 YYEEEE. The CDR3 contains 17 residues. CDR3 region: CASSLGTGGSGNYGYTF. The CDR3 DNA is TGTGCCAGCAGCTTGGGTACCGGGGGGTCGGGGAACTATGGCTACACCTTC.

This sequence joins TRBV6-1 and TRBJ1-1; D unresolved. This CDR3 comprises 12 residues. V was trimmed by 2 bases and J by 1 base, leaving 2 bases between them. The germline gives CDR1 MNHNS, CDR2 SASEGT. CDR3 bases: TGTGCCAGCAGTGAACGGAACACTGAAGCTTTCTTT. Protein sequence: CASSERNTEAFF.

The rearrangement links TRBV5-6 to TRBJ1-5, with D possibly TRBD1 on 6 matching bases. V lost 1 base, J lost 4 bases, and 15 bases lay in between. Germline CDR1 SGHDT, CDR2 YYEEEE. This CDR3 spans 16 amino acids. CDR3 in amino acids: CASSLTGNLENQPQHF. DNA for the CDR3: TGTGCCAGCAGCTTGACAGGGAATTTGGAAAATCAGCCCCAGCATTTT.

The chain combines TRBV3-1 (or the pseudogene TRBV3-2) with TRBJ2-7; a weak D match, TRBD1 (6 bases). V was trimmed by 2 bases and J by 2 bases, leaving 16 bases between them. Germline assignment: CDR1 LGHDT and CDR2 YNNKEL (reference sequence). This CDR3 region has 16 residues. CDR3 amino acids: CASSQSRTVPPYEQYF. In DNA form, the CDR3 reads TGTGCCAGCAGCCAATCGCGGACAGTCCCGCCCTACGAGCAGTACTTC.

The genes are TRBV19 and TRBJ1-5; D call uncertain. The CDR3 is 16 residues long. Per the germline V gene, CDR1 is LNHDA and CDR2 is SQIVND (reference sequence). V was pared by 6 bases and J by 3 bases, with 18 bases between. This CDR3 is CASSPQARKLNQPQHF. CDR3 bases: TGTGCCAGTAGCCCCCAGGCGCGAAAACTCAATCAGCCCCAGCATTTT.

The chain combines TRBV14 with TRBJ2-3; 7 bases align to TRBD1. CDR1 and CDR2 from the germline V gene are SGHDN and FVKESK. Losses at the gene ends were 2 bases for V and 5 bases for J; bases not matched to a gene: 7. CDR3 length: 15 residues. Written as DNA, the CDR3 is TGTGCCAGCAGCCAATTAAGGGGGCATGGAGATACGCAGTATTTT. Its translation: CASSQLRGHGDTQYF.

This chain uses TRBV2 with TRBJ2-5; 12 nucleotides align to TRBD2. With V trimmed by 7 bases and J by 1 base, 4 bases remained unmatched. The CDR3 covers 15 residues. The germline V gene encodes CDR1 SNHLY and CDR2 FYNNEI. The CDR3 DNA is TGTGCCAGCACGGGGACTAGCGGGTTCCAAGAGACCCAGTACTTC. Translation: CASTGTSGFQETQYF.

This chain joins TRBV11-2 and TRBJ2-7, with TRBD2 matching 10 bases. Germline V gene data show CDR1 as SGHAT and CDR2 as FQNNGV. This CDR3 has 17 amino acids. V lost 3 bases, J lost 0 bases, and 8 bases stayed unmatched. The CDR3 sequence: CASSLNLAGASSYEQYF. The DNA of the CDR3 is TGTGCCAGCAGCTTGAACCTAGCGGGGGCGAGCTCCTACGAGCAGTACTTC.

The V call is TRBV28, the J call TRBJ1-4; 8 bases line up with TRBD1. There are 15 residues in the CDR3. V was clipped by 6 bases and J by 5 bases; unmatched bases: 8. Germline values: CDR1 MDHEN, CDR2 SYDVKM. This chain's CDR3 is CASSSQTGDNEKLFF. In DNA, the CDR3 is TGTGCCAGCAGCTCTCAGACAGGGGACAATGAAAAACTGTTTTTT.